These 5 T cell receptor beta chains came from one sample sequenced in a study of tumor-infiltrating lymphocytes in oesophageal squamous cell carcinoma. TCRdb fed the PCR reads into MiXCR, producing one record per CDR3 protein. This sample yields more than 15,000 distinct CDR3 sequences, of which around 38% are seen a single time; roughly 14% belongs to the top ten. The sample taken for sequencing was normal esophageal tissue next to the tumor. The source of these receptors is a male donor with esophageal squamous cell carcinoma.

The genes are TRBV7-2 and TRBJ2-1; D might be TRBD2 (7 bases). There are 20 residues in the CDR3. CDR1 SGHTA and CDR2 FQGNSA come from the germline V gene. Trimming took off 4 bases at V and 0 bases at J, with 25 bases between the two ends. Written as DNA, the CDR3 is TGTGCCAGCAGCTCACCCCTTCTTCTAGGCGGGGGCGACTCCTACAATGAGCAGTTCTTC. This encodes CASSSPLLLGGGDSYNEQFF.

The chain combines TRBV7-2 with TRBJ2-1; 7 bases fit TRBD1. With the DNA end fitting TRBJ2-7 better, the J assignment may be wrong. Germline V gives CDR1 SGHTA, CDR2 FQGNSA. This CDR3 contains 15 residues. In nucleotides, the CDR3 is TGTGCCAGCAGCTTAGGGGGGACAGCCGGTTACGAGCAGTACTTC. This translates into CASSLGGTAGYEQYF.

This clonotype is termed medium-sized (0.01 to 0.1%). The gene calls are TRBV7-9 and TRBJ2-7; no definite D call. Germline CDR1 SEHNR, CDR2 FQNEAQ (reference sequence). The V gene lost 5 bases and the J gene lost 5 bases, with 10 bases spanning the gap. CDR3 length: 12 amino acids. This chain's CDR3 is CASSPESDEQYF. CDR3 sequence (DNA): TGTGCCAGCAGCCCGGAGAGTGACGAGCAGTACTTC.

The gene calls are TRBV7-2 and TRBJ1-5; unclear D gene. V was shortened by 2 bases and J by 5 bases, with 10 bases between the two germline ends. Per germline, CDR1 SGHTA and CDR2 FQGNSA. This CDR3 contains 14 residues. CDR3 loop: CASSLRQLDQPQHF. CDR3 DNA sequence: TGTGCCAGCAGCTTAAGGCAGCTAGATCAGCCCCAGCATTTT.

The chain couples TRBV7-6 to TRBJ2-5; a possible D gene is TRBD2 (7 bases). Gene TRBJ2-1 matches the end of the DNA better, so the J call may be wrong. The CDR3 totals 16 residues. Germline CDR1 and CDR2: SGHVS and FNYEAQ. CDR3 in DNA: TGTGCCAGCAGCTCGCTAGGGGGGGGGCCGAGTCATGAGCAGTTCTTC. It codes for CASSSLGGGPSHEQFF.